This T cell receptor beta chain comes out of a study of blood T cell dynamics during melanoma immunotherapy. Study-wide background: Metastatic melanoma patients received first-line pembrolizumab or nivolumab plus ipilimumab.

Trimming pared 7 bases from V and 4 bases from J, leaving 25 bases between. Germline values: CDR1 LGHNA, CDR2 YNFKEQ. The CDR3 has 17 amino acids. Described time point: pre-treatment baseline. Apart from a couple of fast progressors, RECIST 1.1 response was judged 12 weeks post-infusion. Prior systemic cancer therapy, immunosuppressant use and other active malignancies excluded patients. Concerning this clone itself: Its target is unknown.

Study-wide findings and caveats: PBMC repertoires of eventual disease-control patients split at W3 into clonality or diversity gains.

Generated by immunoSEQ multiplex PCR, the TCRdb table keeps only in-frame clones and is missing some. The data show about 13,000 clones, about 90% seen once. This receptor was taken from a human donor with melanoma. The chain is built from TRBV4-2 and TRBJ1-1; possible D gene TRBD1, 6 bases. Sequencing used blood, obtained from a patient treated with checkpoint blockade. CDR3: CASNRAGGTGRVTEAFF. CDR3 coding DNA: TGTGCCAGCAATCGGGCGGGGGGCACGGGTCGAGTCACTGAAGCTTTCTTT.